This T cell receptor (beta chain) was sequenced during a study of cytotoxic CD8 clonotypes in ibrutinib-treated CLL. Study background: Enrolment comprised approximately 10 relapsed/refractory and about 16 treatment-naive patients; under 18 were IGHV unmutated.

Libraries were prepared by immunoSEQ multiplex PCR; TCRdb keeps only in-frame clonotypes and omits some of them. The top ten clones hold 3% to 3.5% of a sample with 150,000 to 200,000 clones, approximately 91% of them seen once. With 0 bases clipped from V and 0 bases from J, the junction kept 10 bases outside the gene matches. The CDR3 extends over 18 amino acids. Germline V CDR1 and CDR2: SGHTS, YDEGEE. The origin of this receptor is a human donor with chronic lymphocytic leukemia. Specimen: PBMCs, collected at disease progression, from a patient treated with ibrutinib. The chain couples TRBV5-8 to TRBJ2-3; 7 nucleotides line up with TRBD2. The CDR3 is CASSLGASGATSTDTQYF. In nucleotides, the CDR3 is TGTGCCAGCAGCTTGGGGGCTAGCGGAGCAACTAGCACAGATACGCAGTATTTT.